This passage covers 14 T cell receptor beta chains from one sample sequenced in a study of tumor-infiltrating lymphocytes in primary liver carcinoma. Co-extraction of RNA and DNA was performed on roughly 17-32 mg of unsorted bulk tissue. Researchers generated TCR beta cDNA from about 460 ng of total RNA, relying on a constant-region primer. What produced the TCR beta libraries was three nested multiplex PCR rounds using slightly modified ARM-PCR. The first two PCR rounds used TRBV1-TRBV30 forward primers with a C-beta reverse primer, nine to ten cycles each. From the multiplex PCR reads, TCRdb called clonotypes with MiXCR, one entry per CDR3 protein. The sample records some 94,000 distinct CDR3 sequences, around 63% being singletons. Material for sequencing was liver tumor tissue from sampling region 5. Subset of the sample: tumor region T5, tumor centre. These receptors were collected from a woman in her sixties with primary liver carcinoma and hepatitis B virus infection.

In DNA form, the CDR3 reads TGTGCCAGCCGCTCCGTACAGGGCCGGCCCCAGCATTTT. It yields the protein CASRSVQGRPQHF. The V gene is TRBV11-2, the J gene TRBJ1-5, with D possibly TRBD1 on 6 matching bases. The V gene lost 8 bases and the J gene lost 9 bases, with 17 bases spanning the gap. CDR1 and CDR2 from the germline V gene are SGHAT and FQNNGV. The CDR3 is 13 residues long.

Turning to this clonotype: A much larger clonotype is one base distant, so this may be a read error. This rearrangement joins TRBV28 to TRBJ2-5; 7 bases line up with TRBD1. Per the germline V gene, CDR1 is MDHEN and CDR2 is SYDVKM. There are 13 residues in the CDR3. CDR3 sequence: CACSRDSQETQYF. In nucleotides, the CDR3 is TGTGCCTGCAGTAGGGACAGCCAAGAGACCCAGTACTTC.

As to this clonotype: Lacking the conserved final phenylalanine or tryptophan, this CDR3 likely reflects a read error. No DNA is shown, since the ends of the CDR3 on it are uncertain; the CDR3 is the one TCRdb lists. The CDR3 sequence: CASSPTSRQLYGYIS. V usage is TRBV11-2 and J usage is TRBJ1-2; the table's D call, TRBD1, was not checked against the DNA. Germline CDR1 is SGHAT and CDR2 is FQNNGV. Inclusive of both ends, the CDR3 amounts to 15 amino acids.

The chain employs TRBV11-3 and TRBJ2-1; TRBD2 is a possible D gene (7 bases). This CDR3 is 17 amino acids long. CDR1 SGHNT and CDR2 YENEEA come from the germline V gene. The germline V and J ends were trimmed by 10 bases and 6 bases, with 28 bases remaining between them. The CDR3, as DNA: TGTGCCAATAGCTCCCGGGGGGCGCGGACTATGGGCAATGAGCAGTTCTTC. It codes for CANSSRGARTMGNEQFF.

This clonotype was seen a few times. CDR3 protein: CASSFGTLAKLFF. CDR3 in DNA: TGTGCCAGCAGTTTCGGGACACTTGCAAAACTGTTTTTT. The chain uses TRBV28 and TRBJ1-4; weak D call: TRBD1 (6 bases). The CDR3 totals 13 residues. In germline, CDR1 is MDHEN, CDR2 SYDVKM. Trimming shortened V by 3 bases and J by 10 bases, and 12 bases separated the two germline ends.

The chain links TRBV11-2 to TRBJ2-7; D remains ambiguous. Per the germline V gene, CDR1 is SGHAT and CDR2 is FQNNGV. CDR3 length: 14 residues. Trimming took 4 bases from V and 6 from J, leaving 16 bases between them. This CDR3 is CASSSPKLSVEQYF. For the CDR3, the DNA is TGTGCCAGCAGCTCCCCTAAGCTTTCCGTCGAGCAGTACTTC.

This chain links TRBV2 with TRBJ2-1, with 7 bases identical to TRBD2. The germline V gene has CDR1 SNHLY and CDR2 FYNNEI. The CDR3 has 15 residues. The V segment lost 7 bases and the J segment 7 bases; nucleotides outside the gene matches: 13. CDR3: CASMRTSGSGNEQFF. Here the CDR3 DNA reads TGTGCCAGCATGAGGACTAGTGGGAGTGGAAATGAGCAGTTCTTC.

This clonotype was picked up one time. At one end, the junction sequence differs from germline, possibly due to a read error. V gene TRBV4-2 combines with J gene TRBJ1-6, with D possibly matching TRBD1 (6 bases). The germline V gene encodes CDR1 LGHNA and CDR2 YNFKEQ. This CDR3 has 15 residues. CDR3 protein: CTSSQEIRGDSPLHF. The CDR3 coding sequence is TGTACCAGCAGCCAAGAAATCAGGGGAGATTCACCCCTCCATTTT.

As concerns this clonotype: One end of the junction fails to match germline, which may point to a read error. This chain links TRBV2 with TRBJ1-2, with 9 bases that match TRBD1. The length of the CDR3 is 15 residues. Germline V CDR1 and CDR2: SNHLY, FYNNEI. CDR3 region: CASSPDRGIRYGYAF. CDR3 in DNA: TGTGCCAGCAGTCCCGACAGGGGGATTCGGTATGGCTACGCCTTC. Supplemented by reference TRBV2 and TRBJ1-2, the full variable domain reads EPEVTQTPSHQVTQMGQEVILRCVPISNHLYFYWYRQILGQKVEFLVSFYNNEISEKSEIFDDQFSVERPDGSNFTLKIRSTKLEDSAMYFCASSPDRGIRYGYAFGSGTRLTVV.

This clonotype occurred a few times. Relative to the germline gene, one junction end is altered; a read error may explain this. The rearrangement links TRBV13 to TRBJ2-3; 9 nucleotides align to TRBD1. Germline assignment: CDR1 PRHDT and CDR2 FYEKMQ (reference sequence). The CDR3 spans 14 residues. As DNA, the CDR3 is TGTGACAGCAGTTCCCGGACAGGGGCAGATACGCAGTATTTT. This translates into CDSSSRTGADTQYF.

Note on this clonotype: Lacking the conserved final phenylalanine or tryptophan, this CDR3 likely reflects a read error. The chain links TRBV12-3 or TRBV12-4 to TRBJ2-7; D unresolved. The CDR3 runs 13 residues. Trimming removed 4 bases at V and 4 bases at J, with 11 bases between. The CDR3 DNA follows: TGTGCCAGCAGTTCGCCGATCGAATACGAGCAGTACTTA. Encoded protein: CASSSPIEYEQYL.

Comment on this clonotype: A junction boundary mismatches the germline segment, possibly from a read error. The CDR3 DNA is TGTGCCAGCAAGAATAGTGAGACCCAGTATTTC. The encoded protein is CASKNSETQYF. This chain uses TRBV11-2 with TRBJ2-5; no clear D gene. This CDR3 region has 11 residues. From germline, CDR1 is SGHAT and CDR2 FQNNGV.

As concerns this clonotype: Because it lacks the conserved phenylalanine or tryptophan at the end, this CDR3 is likely a read error. V usage is TRBV11-2 and J usage is TRBJ1-2; D uncertain. This CDR3 spans 15 amino acids. In germline, CDR1 is SGHAT, CDR2 FQNNGV. The CDR3 region is CAGSFDPGAIYGYTL. For the CDR3, the DNA is TGTGCCGGCAGCTTTGATCCGGGAGCAATCTATGGCTACACCTTA.

The chain combines TRBV14 with TRBJ2-3; D is uncertain. Germline V gene data show CDR1 as SGHDN and CDR2 as FVKESK. Trimming took off 2 bases at V and 2 bases at J, with 8 bases between the two ends. The CDR3 is made up of 14 amino acids. The CDR3 coding sequence is TGTGCCAGCAGCCAAAACCCGAACACAGATACGCAGTATTTT. It encodes CASSQNPNTDTQYF.